Each of the 17 T cell receptor beta chains below was sequenced from the same sample in a study of radiation and T cells in renal cell carcinoma. Sequencing used immunoSEQ multiplex PCR; TCRdb keeps in-frame clones, though not all of them. The sample holds 160,000 or so clones, about nine tenths seen once. This sample's time point: blood 2 weeks post-SBRT. The treatment denotes: 15 Gy SBRT to primary tumor, nephrectomy 4 weeks later. Source: blood, taken from a patient whose treatment included radiotherapy and nephrectomy. These receptor sequences come from a woman aged 45 to 65 with renal cell carcinoma.

This chain uses TRBV6-6 with TRBJ1-2; 8 bases fit TRBD1. The CDR3 is made up of 12 amino acids. Germline V gene sequence: CDR1 MNHNY, CDR2 SVGAGI (reference sequence). V was pared by 6 bases and J by 7 bases, with 4 bases of the junction left unmatched. This CDR3 is CASSQGALGYTF. CDR3 bases: TGTGCCAGCAGCCAGGGGGCTCTTGGCTACACCTTC.

The rearrangement uses TRBV7-2 and TRBJ1-1; TRBD1 aligns across 7 bases. V dropped 3 bases and J dropped 3; count of bases not matched to a gene: 7. Germline CDR1 and CDR2: SGHTA and FQGNSA. This CDR3 is 15 amino acids long. Here the CDR3 DNA reads TGTGCCAGCAGCTTCCACGCAGGGGGGTACACTGAAGCTTTCTTT. As protein: CASSFHAGGYTEAFF.

The chain couples TRBV10-3 to TRBJ1-3, with D unresolved. Germline assignment: CDR1 ENHRY and CDR2 SYGVKD. V lost 1 base and J lost 0, with 4 bases in between. The CDR3 has 14 residues. The CDR3 region is CAISELPSGNTIYF. CDR3 DNA sequence: TGTGCCATCAGTGAGTTGCCCTCTGGAAACACCATATATTTT.

The chain recombines TRBV7-9 with TRBJ1-3; tentatively, D is TRBD1 (5 bases). The CDR3 covers 14 residues. Germline CDR1 and CDR2: SEHNR and FQNEAQ (reference sequence). V was trimmed by 5 bases and J by 8 bases, leaving 16 bases between them. The DNA for the CDR3 is TGTGCCAGCAGCGTGGGGCTTACGGGGGACACCATATATTTT. Its translation is CASSVGLTGDTIYF. Supplemented by reference TRBV7-9 and TRBJ1-3, the full variable domain reads DTGVSQNPRHKITKRGQNVTFRCDPISEHNRLYWYRQTLGQGPEFLTYFQNEAQLEKSRLLSDRFSAERPKGSFSTLEIQRTEQGDSAMYLCASSVGLTGDTIYFGEGSWLTVV.

The genes are TRBV19 and TRBJ2-1; TRBD2 matches at 8 bases. The CDR3 spans 16 residues. Germline V gene lookup returns CDR1 LNHDA and CDR2 SQIVND (reference sequence). The J segment lost 0 bases and the V segment lost 3 bases, leaving 4 bases of the junction unmatched. The CDR3 sequence: CASSILAGSSYNEQFF. As DNA, the CDR3 is TGTGCCAGTAGTATCTTAGCGGGGAGCTCCTACAATGAGCAGTTCTTC.

There are a few counts of this clone. The CDR3 coding sequence is TGTGCCAGTAGTATAGTAGCGGGGAGCTCCTACGAGCAGTACTTC. Protein sequence: CASSIVAGSSYEQYF. V gene TRBV19 combines with J gene TRBJ2-5; 8 bases line up with TRBD2. The DNA end is a closer match to TRBJ2-7, so the J assignment may be wrong. The CDR3 covers 15 residues. The V gene's germline CDR1 is LNHDA and CDR2 SQIVND (reference sequence).

The chain couples TRBV6-6 to TRBJ1-2; D ambiguous. Germline loops: CDR1 MNHNY, CDR2 SVGAGI (reference sequence). The V end was cut by 2 bases, the J end by 4 bases, with 8 bases between. This CDR3 contains 13 residues. The CDR3 spells CASSYSDTYGYTF. In DNA form, the CDR3 reads TGTGCCAGCAGTTACAGCGACACCTATGGCTACACCTTC.

The rearrangement links TRBV6-5 to TRBJ1-5; 9 bases agree with TRBD1. The CDR3 covers 15 residues. The trim removed 6 bases at V and 4 bases at J, leaving 7 bases unmatched. CDR1 MNHEY and CDR2 SVGAGI come from the germline V gene. In DNA form, the CDR3 reads TGTGCCAGCAGCGAACAGGGGGCGGGTAATCAGCCCCAGCATTTT. Protein product: CASSEQGAGNQPQHF.

The chain links TRBV6-5 to TRBJ1-4; D remains unclear. The CDR3 is made up of 15 amino acids. Germline assignment: CDR1 MNHEY and CDR2 SVGAGI. Trimming took 0 bases from V and 8 from J, leaving 13 bases between them. CDR3 bases: TGTGCCAGCAGTTACTCGAGCGCAGGTCCCGAAAAACTGTTTTTT. The encoded protein is CASSYSSAGPEKLFF.

This chain joins TRBV10-3 and TRBJ1-2, with D perhaps TRBD1 (6 bases). The CDR3 covers 14 residues. Germline-derived CDR1 and CDR2 are ENHRY and SYGVKD. Between the trimmed V and J ends, which lost 2 bases and 4 bases, there was a span of 11 bases. In DNA, the CDR3 is TGTGCCATCAGTGAGCTCAAACAGGGCTATGGCTACACCTTC. This gives the protein CAISELKQGYGYTF.

The chain joins TRBV6-6 to TRBJ2-5; the match to TRBD2 covers 11 bases. V lost 0 bases, J lost 5 bases, and 5 bases stayed unmatched. Germline CDR1 MNHNY, CDR2 SVGAGI (reference sequence). CDR3 size: 16 residues. The CDR3 DNA reads TGTGCCAGCAGTTACTCGATACCTAGCGGGGGGGAGACCCAGTACTTC. Residues: CASSYSIPSGGETQYF.

The rearrangement links TRBV30 to TRBJ1-5, with 11 bases matching TRBD1. The CDR3 is 13 residues long. Germline lookup yields CDR1 GTSNPN and CDR2 SVGIG (reference sequence). The V gene end was trimmed by 5 bases and the J gene end by 9 bases; junction bases not matched to a gene: 6. The CDR3 region is CAWGQGARVPQHF. The CDR3 DNA reads as TGTGCCTGGGGACAGGGGGCGCGTGTGCCCCAGCATTTT.

Notes on this clone: The junction departs from the called germline gene at one end, perhaps through a read error. The CDR3 DNA follows: TGCGCCAGCAGCCAAGATAGGCAAAAGTGGGCCTTC. Protein sequence: CASSQDRQKWAF. V and J are TRBV4-3 and TRBJ1-2; D gene uncertain. The CDR3 sequence is 12 residues long. Germline CDR1 and CDR2: LGHNA and YSLEER.

The chain links TRBV7-9 to TRBJ1-1; no definite D call. Trimming removed 1 base from V and 1 base from J, with 7 bases in between. The germline V gene encodes CDR1 SEHNR and CDR2 FQNEAQ (reference sequence). The CDR3 has 14 amino acids. CDR3 protein: CASSLETPNTEAFF. CDR3 bases: TGTGCCAGCAGCTTAGAGACGCCGAACACTGAAGCTTTCTTT.

The chain is built from TRBV6-4 and TRBJ1-4; 9 bases match TRBD1. The V and J ends lost 9 bases and 6 bases, in that order; junction bases with no gene match: 17. Germline V gene data show CDR1 as MRHNA and CDR2 as SNTAGT. The CDR3 consists of 17 residues. CDR3 nucleotide sequence: TGTGCCAGTAATGGGTGGGACAGGGATGGTGGGGATGAAAAACTGTTTTTT. It encodes CASNGWDRDGGDEKLFF.

The CDR3 reads CASSVGGADYGYTF. CDR3 DNA sequence: TGTGCCAGCAGTGTGGGTGGAGCTGACTATGGCTACACCTTC. The chain combines TRBV2 with TRBJ1-2; D is undetermined. The germline V gene encodes CDR1 SNHLY and CDR2 FYNNEI. The CDR3 loop spans 14 amino acids. The V and J ends lost 4 bases and 3 bases respectively, with 12 bases between them.

The chain recombines TRBV23-1 with TRBJ2-7; no reliable D call. TRBV23-1 falls under the ORF class, with uncertain function. V lost 4 bases and J lost 5, with 6 bases in between. This CDR3 is 11 amino acids long. This CDR3 is CASSPPHEQYF. CDR3 bases: TGCGCCAGCAGTCCCCCCCACGAGCAGTACTTC.